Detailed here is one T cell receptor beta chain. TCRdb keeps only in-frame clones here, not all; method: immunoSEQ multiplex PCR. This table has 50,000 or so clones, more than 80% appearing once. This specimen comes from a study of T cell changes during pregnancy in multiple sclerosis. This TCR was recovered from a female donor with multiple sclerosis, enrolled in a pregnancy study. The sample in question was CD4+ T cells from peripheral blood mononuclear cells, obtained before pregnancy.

The CDR3 sequence is CASLDTTYEQYF. In nucleotides, the CDR3 is TGTGCCAGCCTGGACACAACCTACGAGCAGTACTTC. The V and J genes are TRBV6-5 and TRBJ2-7; possibly TRBD1 for D (5 bases). CDR1 is MNHEY and CDR2 is SVGAGI in the germline V gene. The CDR3 is made up of 12 amino acids. Trimming took off 8 bases at V and 2 bases at J, with 10 bases between the two ends.